Following are 27 T cell receptor beta chains from one sample sequenced in a study of shared clonotypes between healthy human individuals. Assay used: immunoSEQ multiplex PCR; TCRdb lists only in-frame clones, some missing. The repertoire holds roughly 480,000 clones, with roughly 78% as singletons. The source material was PBMCs. Every receptor here comes from a woman in her thirties or forties in good health. Some clones in this sample may be carry-over from other donors' samples.

The chain is built from TRBV28 and TRBJ1-1, with 8 bases identical to TRBD1. This CDR3 is 15 amino acids long. With V trimmed by 6 bases and J by 3 bases, 9 bases remained unmatched. CDR1 and CDR2 from the germline V gene are MDHEN and SYDVKM. The CDR3 is CASSFDRGWDTEAFF. DNA of the CDR3: TGTGCCAGCAGCTTTGACAGGGGCTGGGACACTGAAGCTTTCTTT.

V and J are TRBV2 and TRBJ2-1; TRBD2 matches 9 bases. Germline V gene data show CDR1 as SNHLY and CDR2 as FYNNEI. V shed 11 bases, J shed 7 bases, and the junction held 12 bases outside the gene matches. This CDR3 has 14 residues. The CDR3 DNA follows: TGTGCCGTCCCCGGGACTAGCTCCCAGAATGAGCAGTTCTTC. The encoded protein is CAVPGTSSQNEQFF.

The chain links TRBV7-9 to TRBJ2-5, with D possibly TRBD1 on 5 matching bases. The germline gives CDR1 SEHNR, CDR2 FQNEAQ (reference sequence). The CDR3 extends over 13 amino acids. V lost 5 bases and J lost 5, with 12 bases in between. This CDR3 is CASSPDTSETQYF. In nucleotides, the CDR3 is TGTGCCAGCAGCCCGGACACGTCGGAGACCCAGTACTTC.

This chain uses TRBV5-1 with TRBJ2-7; possibly TRBD2 for D (5 bases). CDR1 is SGHRS and CDR2 is YFSETQ in the germline V gene. The CDR3 runs 12 residues. Trimming removed 5 bases at V and 6 bases at J, with 12 bases between. The CDR3: CASSLGIGEQYF. CDR3 nucleotides: TGCGCCAGCAGTCTCGGGATTGGCGAGCAGTACTTC.

The CDR3 reads CASSRAPQNTEAFF. The DNA for the CDR3 is TGTGCCAGCAGTCGAGCTCCCCAGAACACTGAAGCTTTCTTT. The chain has TRBV6-5 and TRBJ1-1; no reliable D call. This CDR3 spans 14 amino acids. The V gene's germline CDR1 is MNHEY and CDR2 SVGAGI. V was pared by 5 bases and J by 1 base, with 11 bases between.

This clone was counted only a few times. CDR3 in amino acids: CAIGVRPYNEQFF. The CDR3, as DNA: TGTGCCATTGGGGTGCGGCCCTACAATGAGCAGTTCTTC. The genes are TRBV10-3 and TRBJ2-1; D is undetermined. Trimming pared 9 bases from V and 2 bases from J, leaving 11 bases between. CDR1 is ENHRY and CDR2 is SYGVKD in the germline V gene. The CDR3 covers 13 residues.

The V gene is TRBV19, the J gene TRBJ1-1; 7 positions agree with TRBD1. This CDR3 is 14 amino acids long. V lost 4 bases and J lost 4; bases outside the gene matches: 6. In germline, CDR1 is LNHDA, CDR2 SQIVND (reference sequence). This chain's CDR3 is CASSTGGRITEAFF. CDR3 coding DNA: TGTGCCAGTAGTACAGGGGGGAGGATCACTGAAGCTTTCTTT.

The rearrangement joins TRBV9 to TRBJ2-1; 12 bases are a match to TRBD2. V dropped 3 bases and J dropped 4; count of bases not matched to a gene: 5. The CDR3 length is 16 residues. CDR1 is SGDLS and CDR2 is YYNGEE in the germline V gene. CDR3 sequence reads: CASSGTGTSGYNEQFF. DNA of the CDR3: TGTGCCAGCAGCGGTACCGGGACTAGCGGGTACAATGAGCAGTTCTTC.

This clone was counted a single time. The V gene is TRBV28, the J gene TRBJ2-7; perhaps TRBD2 as D (5 bases). Trimming cost V 2 bases and J 0 bases, with 14 bases left between them. In germline, CDR1 is MDHEN, CDR2 SYDVKM. CDR3 length: 16 residues. The CDR3 spells CASSLTTGNPSYEQYF. The CDR3, as DNA: TGTGCCAGCAGTTTAACTACGGGGAACCCCTCCTACGAGCAGTACTTC.

The rearrangement uses TRBV2 and TRBJ2-7; no definite D call. CDR1 is SNHLY and CDR2 is FYNNEI in the germline V gene. V was clipped by 7 bases and J by 3 bases, with 7 bases between them. CDR3 length: 11 residues. This chain's CDR3 is CASIRDYEQYF. CDR3 coding DNA: TGTGCCAGCATTAGAGACTACGAGCAGTACTTC. Supplemented by reference TRBV2 and TRBJ2-7, the full variable domain reads EPEVTQTPSHQVTQMGQEVILRCVPISNHLYFYWYRQILGQKVEFLVSFYNNEISEKSEIFDDQFSVERPDGSNFTLKIRSTKLEDSAMYFCASIRDYEQYFGPGTRLTVT.

The chain uses TRBV2 and TRBJ1-1, with 10 bases fitting TRBD1. The CDR3 runs 14 residues. The J segment lost 5 bases and the V segment lost 7 bases, leaving 7 bases of the junction unmatched. Per germline, CDR1 SNHLY and CDR2 FYNNEI. CDR3 in DNA: TGTGCCAGCACCCCGGGACAGGGGAGTACTGAAGCTTTCTTT. Its protein product is CASTPGQGSTEAFF.

The genes are TRBV6-1 and TRBJ1-1; D unresolved. This CDR3 has 14 amino acids. The V end was cut by 3 bases, the J end by 4 bases, with 12 bases between. In germline, CDR1 is MNHNS, CDR2 SASEGT. Here the CDR3 reads CASSDERAVTEAFF. The CDR3 region has the DNA TGTGCCAGCAGTGACGAAAGGGCAGTCACTGAAGCTTTCTTT.

V and J are TRBV5-6 and TRBJ1-4, with TRBD1 as a possible D gene (6 bases). Trimming cost V 2 bases and J 7 bases, with 9 bases left between them. CDR3 length: 13 residues. CDR1 is SGHDT, CDR2 YYEEEE, per germline. The CDR3 coding sequence is TGTGCCAGCAGCTTTACAGGGAGTGAAAAACTGTTTTTT. As protein: CASSFTGSEKLFF.

This clone was counted only a few times. The gene calls are TRBV29-1 and TRBJ2-2; D perhaps matches TRBD1 (7 bases). There are 15 residues in the CDR3. Between the trimmed V and J ends, which lost 5 bases and 1 base, there was a span of 14 bases. CDR1 is SQVTM, CDR2 ANQGSEA, per germline. CDR3 coding DNA: TGCAGCGTTAAGGGGGCGGGACAGAACACCGGGGAGCTGTTTTTT. Translation: CSVKGAGQNTGELFF.

The chain couples TRBV7-4 to TRBJ2-7; D is possibly TRBD1 (5 bases). Between the trimmed V and J ends, which lost 5 bases and 5 bases, there was a span of 22 bases. Germline loops: CDR1 SGHVT, CDR2 SQSDAQ. CDR3 length: 16 residues. CDR3 in amino acids: CASSPTREMGLDEQYF. CDR3 coding DNA: TGTGCCAGCAGCCCAACCAGGGAAATGGGTTTGGACGAGCAGTACTTC.

This clone came up once. This sequence joins TRBV25-1 and TRBJ2-7; 12 positions agree with TRBD1. Unmatched junction bases numbered 1, after V lost 4 bases and J lost 12 bases. Germline-derived CDR1 and CDR2 are MGHDK and SYGVNS. CDR3 length: 11 amino acids. CDR3 nucleotides: TGTGCCAGCAGTGCGGGACAGGGGGCGTACTTC. This sequence encodes CASSAGQGAYF.

This chain joins TRBV5-8 and TRBJ1-1; D is undetermined. This CDR3 region has 12 residues. V dropped 1 base and J dropped 5 bases, with 6 bases sitting between them. CDR1 is SGHTS and CDR2 is YDEGEE in the germline V gene. Here the CDR3 reads CASSLTRTEAFF. CDR3 DNA sequence: TGTGCCAGCAGCTTGACGCGGACTGAAGCTTTCTTT.

This clone has a handful of counts. The chain carries TRBV19 and TRBJ1-2, with TRBD1 identical over 9 bases. The CDR3 loop spans 15 amino acids. Germline assignment: CDR1 LNHDA and CDR2 SQIVND (reference sequence). The J segment lost 5 bases and the V segment lost 4 bases, leaving 8 bases of the junction unmatched. This CDR3 is CASSRRTGQGYGYTF. The CDR3, as DNA: TGTGCCAGTAGTAGAAGGACAGGACAGGGGTATGGCTACACCTTC.

The rearrangement links TRBV19 to TRBJ2-1; 8 nucleotides match TRBD1. This CDR3 comprises 13 residues. Germline V gives CDR1 LNHDA, CDR2 SQIVND (reference sequence). Unmatched junction bases numbered 6, after V lost 6 bases and J lost 8 bases. For the CDR3, the DNA is TGTGCCAGTAGGCCAGGGGGCAGGGATGAGCAGTTCTTC. As protein: CASRPGGRDEQFF. The full variable domain, its missing parts supplied by reference TRBV19 and TRBJ2-1, is DGGITQSPKYLFRKEGQNVTLSCEQNLNHDAMYWYRQDPGQGLRLIYYSQIVNDFQKGDIAEGYSVSREKKESFPLTVTSAQKNPTAFYLCASRPGGRDEQFFGPGTRLTVL.

The CDR3 loop is CASSLAHNGQLVPGNTIYF. DNA for the CDR3: TGTGCCAGCAGCTTAGCGCATAATGGACAGTTAGTTCCTGGAAACACCATATATTTT. The chain combines TRBV7-6 with TRBJ1-3; tentative D call: TRBD1 (6 bases). The CDR3 spans 19 residues. The ends were cut back, 0 bases at V and 2 bases at J, with 20 bases in the middle. Per germline, CDR1 SGHVS and CDR2 FNYEAQ.

This sequence joins TRBV11-3 and TRBJ2-3; D may correspond to TRBD1 or TRBD2 (5 bases each). Germline CDR1 SGHNT, CDR2 YENEEA. The V end was cut by 3 bases, the J end by 6 bases, with 13 bases between. The length of the CDR3 is 14 residues. CDR3 sequence reads: CASSFRDPTDTQYF. The CDR3 DNA follows: TGTGCCAGCAGCTTCCGGGACCCGACGGATACGCAGTATTTT.

This clone was picked up one time. The rearrangement links TRBV5-4 to TRBJ2-3; D not certain. Germline CDR1 reads SGHNT; CDR2 reads YYREEE (reference sequence). Trimming left V 1 base short and J 0 bases short, with 9 bases between. The CDR3 is 15 amino acids. For the CDR3, the DNA is TGTGCCAGCAGCTTGAGGGATTCTAGCACAGATACGCAGTATTTT. As protein: CASSLRDSSTDTQYF.

This clone was observed a few times. This rearrangement joins TRBV19 to TRBJ1-2, with 7 bases matching TRBD1. The CDR3 contains 12 residues. J was trimmed by 6 bases and V by 10 bases; bases with no gene match: 8. Germline lookup yields CDR1 LNHDA and CDR2 SQIVND (reference sequence). This CDR3 is CAIQDRVHGYTF. The CDR3 region has the DNA TGTGCCATCCAAGACAGGGTCCATGGCTACACCTTC.

This clone was observed many times. The genes are TRBV9 and TRBJ2-2; 9 bases are shared with TRBD1. The CDR3 spans 15 residues. V shed 4 bases and J 4 bases; nucleotides not matched to a gene: 5. CDR1 is SGDLS, CDR2 YYNGEE, per germline. The CDR3 here is CASSPRTGATGELFF. CDR3 in DNA: TGTGCCAGCAGCCCAAGGACAGGGGCCACCGGGGAGCTGTTTTTT.

In this sample, this clone turned up once. This chain joins TRBV5-4 and TRBJ2-5, with D possibly being TRBD1 (6 bases). The V and J ends lost 0 bases and 1 base respectively, with 7 bases between them. CDR3 length: 14 amino acids. The germline CDR1 and CDR2 sequences are SGHNT and YYREEE (reference sequence). CDR3 coding DNA: TGTGCCAGCAGCTTGGTGGGGGCCCAAGAGACCCAGTACTTC. Its translation is CASSLVGAQETQYF.

Concerning this clone itself: Other DNA sequences in the sample encode the same CDR3. The chain links TRBV5-1 to TRBJ1-1, with a tentative D call TRBD1 (6 bases). The CDR3 totals 14 residues. The V gene lost 1 base and the J gene lost 1 base, with 8 bases spanning the gap. Looked up from germline, CDR1 is SGHRS and CDR2 is YFSETQ. The CDR3: CASSLQGRNTEAFF. For the CDR3, the DNA is TGCGCCAGCAGCTTGCAGGGGAGGAACACTGAAGCTTTCTTT.

V and J are TRBV19 and TRBJ1-4, with a possible D match to TRBD1 (5 bases). The CDR3 length is 14 residues. Germline CDR1 and CDR2: LNHDA and SQIVND (reference sequence). V gave up 3 bases and J gave up 8 bases, with 13 bases separating them. The CDR3 coding sequence is TGTGCCAGTAGTATTTGGGGGAGTGGAGAAAAACTGTTTTTT. It yields the protein CASSIWGSGEKLFF.